This T cell receptor (beta chain) was sequenced in a study of OX40 agonist ivuxolimab in advanced cancers. Study overall: The patients received ivuxolimab by intravenous route every 2 weeks at 0.01 to 10 mg/kg. Prior therapy, whether anti-PD-1, anti-PD-L1 or anti-CTLA-4, was allowed, and roughly 41% had some. Study-wide results and limits: There were, on average, more expanded clones in CD8+ T cells than in CD4+.

Blood samples were obtained at baseline, cycle 4 day 1, and cycle 7 day 1. The CDR3 extends over 13 amino acids. The V and J ends lost 2 bases and 5 bases respectively, with 9 bases between them. Looked up from germline, CDR1 is SEHNR and CDR2 is FQNEAQ (reference sequence). The data were produced by immunoSEQ multiplex PCR, yet TCRdb's version contains in-frame clones alone and is incomplete. Of roughly 97,000 clones in the sample, around 90% were seen once. A remark on this clone: Its antigen is unidentified.

The receptor comes from an adult with an advanced solid tumor such as melanoma, head and neck, liver or kidney cancer. This chain links TRBV7-9 with TRBJ1-1; no firm D call. The material sequenced was CD4+ or CD8+ T cells sorted from blood, taken in a trial of the OX40 agonist ivuxolimab. The CDR3 DNA reads as TGTGCCAGCAGCTTATACAGAGGAACTGAAGCTTTCTTT. Its translation: CASSLYRGTEAFF.